This TCR beta chain is from a study of T cells after yellow fever vaccination. Germline CDR1 is MNHNS and CDR2 is SASEGT. V was pared by 6 bases and J by 1 base, with 15 bases between. The CDR3 has 15 amino acids. Using its own MiXCR run on the 5' RACE reads, TCRdb lists one record per CDR3 protein. Here the sample spans hundreds of thousands of distinct CDR3 sequences, approximately 13% being singletons. The V call is TRBV6-1, the J call TRBJ1-1; D gene ambiguous. This sample comprised PBMCs, obtained on the day of the yellow fever booster vaccination. This TCR derives from a man aged 25 to 40 who received the YFV17D yellow fever vaccine. The CDR3 sequence is CASRPYPRGNTEAFF. The CDR3 nucleotides are TGTGCCAGCAGGCCATACCCACGGGGGAACACTGAAGCTTTCTTT.